Shown below are 20 T cell receptor beta chains from a single sample sequenced in a study of blood T cells in healthy people across ages. Together with a sample-barcoded 5' primer, a J-beta primer mix was included in a second PCR lasting about 7 to 12 cycles. Each CDR3 protein gets one entry after TCRdb re-called the 5' RACE reads with MiXCR. This sample yields roughly 1,500,000 distinct CDR3 sequences, of which approximately 40% are seen a single time; 6.5% to 10% belongs to the top ten. The sample comprised blood. Receptor source: a woman between 18 and 30 years old in good health.

The V gene is TRBV11-2, the J gene TRBJ2-4; no definite D call. V lost 7 bases, J lost 0 bases, and 19 bases lay in between. CDR3 length: 17 residues. Germline V lookup: CDR1 SGHAT, CDR2 FQNNGV. This chain's CDR3 is CASTPERGGVAKNIQYF. The DNA for the CDR3 is TGTGCCAGCACCCCTGAGAGAGGTGGGGTAGCCAAAAACATTCAGTACTTC.

The chain is built from TRBV11-3 and TRBJ2-1; 7 bases align to TRBD1. Trimming took 5 bases from V and 7 from J; bases not matched to a gene: 5. This CDR3 spans 13 amino acids. The germline CDR1 and CDR2 sequences are SGHNT and YENEEA. This CDR3 reads CASSQQGMNEQFF. CDR3 sequence (DNA): TGTGCCAGCAGCCAACAGGGGATGAATGAGCAGTTCTTC. Supplemented by reference TRBV11-3 and TRBJ2-1, the full variable domain reads EAGVVQSPRYKIIEKKQPVAFWCNPISGHNTLYWYLQNLGQGPELLIRYENEEAVDDSQLPKDRFSAERLKGVDSTLKIQPAELGDSAVYLCASSQQGMNEQFFGPGTRLTVL.

This clonotype was picked up a small number of times. The V gene is TRBV7-9, the J gene TRBJ1-2; TRBD1 matches at 10 bases. Germline V gives CDR1 SEHNR, CDR2 FQNEAQ (reference sequence). J gave up 2 bases and V 5 bases, and 5 bases lay outside the gene matches. The CDR3 sequence is 15 residues long. The CDR3 loop reads CASSTGQGGNYGYTF. CDR3 coding DNA: TGTGCCAGCAGCACTGGACAGGGGGGAAACTATGGCTACACCTTC. The full variable domain, rest sourced from reference TRBV7-9 and TRBJ1-2, is DTGVSQNPRHKITKRGQNVTFRCDPISEHNRLYWYRQTLGQGPEFLTYFQNEAQLEKSRLLSDRFSAERPKGSFSTLEIQRTEQGDSAMYLCASSTGQGGNYGYTFGSGTRLTVV.

The chain couples TRBV7-9 to TRBJ2-7, with TRBD2 matching 9 bases. The CDR3 spans 16 residues. Per germline, CDR1 SEHNR and CDR2 FQNEAQ (reference sequence). With 4 bases clipped from V and 7 bases from J, the junction kept 14 bases outside the gene matches. CDR3 sequence reads: CASSSQTSGKYNEQYF. The CDR3 region has the DNA TGTGCCAGCAGCTCCCAGACTAGCGGAAAATACAATGAGCAGTACTTC.

This clonotype was observed at least ten times. V and J are TRBV29-1 and TRBJ1-2; D is possibly TRBD1 (5 bases). The V end lost 3 bases, the J end lost 0 bases, and 17 bases lay between the germline ends. Looked up from germline, CDR1 is SQVTM and CDR2 is ANQGSEA. The CDR3 totals 16 residues. The DNA of the CDR3 is TGCAGCGTTGAGTTCAGGGACTCCAAAGCTAACTATGGCTACACCTTC. It codes for CSVEFRDSKANYGYTF.

The J gene is TRBJ2-4, the V gene TRBV20-1; D ambiguous. The germline V gene encodes CDR1 DFQATT and CDR2 SNEGSKA (reference sequence). The CDR3 sequence is 13 residues long. V shed 3 bases and J shed 1 base, with 7 bases lying between them. CDR3 nucleotides: TGCAGTGCTAGGCCCACGGCCAAAAACATTCAGTACTTC. Protein: CSARPTAKNIQYF.

This chain uses TRBV3-1 with TRBJ2-7; no firm D call. This CDR3 is 15 amino acids long. Germline loops: CDR1 LGHDT, CDR2 YNNKEL (reference sequence). V was trimmed by 0 bases and J by 1 base, leaving 10 bases between them. The CDR3 DNA reads TGTGCCAGCAGCCAAGAAAGTGGCAGTTCCTACGAGCAGTACTTC. It yields the protein CASSQESGSSYEQYF.

This chain uses TRBV21-1 with TRBJ2-1; TRBD2, the table's D call, lacks a check against the DNA. TRBV21-1 is shown as a pseudogene. CDR3 length: 16 residues. The CDR3 DNA follows: TGTGCCAGCAGCACTAAGACTAGCGGGAGCTCCTACGAGCAGTTCTTC. Its protein product is CASSTKTSGSSYEQFF.

The chain carries TRBV7-9 and TRBJ2-3; D is undetermined. With 4 bases removed from V and 3 bases from J, the gap between germline ends came to 11 bases. The length of the CDR3 is 14 residues. Germline CDR1 is SEHNR and CDR2 is FQNEAQ (reference sequence). The CDR3 DNA sequence: TGTGCCAGCAGCTCTAAGAGCGATACAGATACGCAGTATTTT. It yields the protein CASSSKSDTDTQYF.

This clonotype was found a few times. This sequence joins TRBV12-3 or TRBV12-4 and TRBJ2-3; the match to TRBD2 covers 8 bases. After removal of 4 bases from V and 3 bases from J, the junction contained 9 bases not matched to a gene. There are 16 residues in the CDR3. For the CDR3, the DNA is TGTGCCAGCAGTTCTTCACTAGCGGCCCCTACAGATACGCAGTATTTT. It is translated as CASSSSLAAPTDTQYF.

The chain joins TRBV24-1 to TRBJ2-1; 11 bases match TRBD1. There are 16 residues in the CDR3. Germline V CDR1 and CDR2: KGHDR, SFDVKD. J gave up 5 bases and V 4 bases, and 6 bases lay outside the gene matches. DNA for the CDR3: TGTGCCACCAGTGAGTTAGGGACAGGGGGTCACAATGAGCAGTTCTTC. Translating gives CATSELGTGGHNEQFF.

This clonotype was seen many times. This rearrangement joins TRBV20-1 to TRBJ1-2; D not resolved. The length of the CDR3 is 11 residues. Germline values: CDR1 DFQATT, CDR2 SNEGSKA (reference sequence). Trimming took off 2 bases at V and 4 bases at J, with 5 bases between the two ends. The CDR3 sequence: CSARRPYGYTF. In nucleotides, the CDR3 is TGCAGTGCTAGACGGCCCTATGGCTACACCTTC.

This clonotype is a singleton in its sample. This chain uses TRBV5-1 with TRBJ1-2; the D is unclear. Trimming pared 6 bases from V and 3 bases from J, leaving 12 bases between. CDR1 is SGHRS, CDR2 YFSETQ, per germline. This CDR3 is built from 13 residues. CDR3 in amino acids: CASMGGIDYGYTF. The CDR3 nucleotides read TGCGCCAGCATGGGCGGAATCGACTATGGCTACACCTTC.

The chain couples TRBV5-5 to TRBJ1-5, with D hard to call. V dropped 4 bases and J dropped 5 bases, with 10 bases sitting between them. Germline V gives CDR1 SGHKS, CDR2 YYEKEE (reference sequence). The CDR3 consists of 13 residues. CDR3 nucleotide sequence: TGTGCCAGCAGCCAAAAGCTGGATCAGCCCCAGCATTTT. This gives the protein CASSQKLDQPQHF. The whole variable domain, remainder taken from reference TRBV5-5 and TRBJ1-5, is DAGVTQSPTHLIKTRGQQVTLRCSPISGHKSVSWYQQVLGQGPQFIFQYYEKEERGRGNFPDRFSARQFPNYSSELNVNALLLGDSALYLCASSQKLDQPQHFGDGTRLSIL.

In its sample, this clonotype was seen a few times. The chain joins TRBV25-1 to TRBJ1-1; no clear D. Trimming removed 6 bases at V and 4 bases at J, with 15 bases between. This CDR3 has 14 amino acids. CDR1 MGHDK and CDR2 SYGVNS come from the germline V gene. The DNA of the CDR3 is TGTGCCAGCAGGTCGCGGGGAGCGAGCACTGAAGCTTTCTTT. Translation: CASRSRGASTEAFF.

This clonotype was seen a handful of times. CDR3 in DNA: TGCAGTGGGAGGGGATGGGAAGGCTATGGCTACACCTTC. Translation gives CSGRGWEGYGYTF. The J gene is TRBJ1-2, the V gene TRBV20-1; a possible D gene is TRBD1 (5 bases). V was shortened by 7 bases and J by 4 bases, with 16 bases between the two germline ends. Germline lookup yields CDR1 DFQATT and CDR2 SNEGSKA (reference sequence). There are 13 residues in the CDR3.

This chain uses TRBV6-5 with TRBJ2-5; D may be TRBD1 (6 bases). The DNA end is more similar to TRBJ2-7, so the J call may be wrong. The CDR3 covers 15 residues. Per the germline V gene, CDR1 is MNHEY and CDR2 is SVGAGI. CDR3 in amino acids: CASSYSRQGSYEQYF. CDR3 coding DNA: TGTGCCAGCAGTTACTCGAGGCAGGGGAGTTACGAGCAGTACTTC.

The chain is built from TRBV4-2 and TRBJ2-7, with 11 bases that match TRBD2. CDR3 length: 16 amino acids. The V gene end was trimmed by 5 bases and the J gene end by 3 bases; junction bases not matched to a gene: 9. The germline gives CDR1 LGHNA, CDR2 YNFKEQ. As DNA, the CDR3 is TGTGCCAGCAGCATCGAGGGGGGGACTAGCGGCTACGAGCAGTACTTC. Translation: CASSIEGGTSGYEQYF.

This clonotype occurred a few times. The V and J genes are TRBV12-3 or TRBV12-4 and TRBJ2-5, with D tentatively TRBD2 (6 bases). With 9 bases removed from V and 4 bases from J, the gap between germline ends came to 18 bases. This CDR3 is 14 amino acids long. The CDR3 reads CASVRVGEVETQYF. CDR3 in DNA: TGTGCCAGTGTGAGGGTGGGGGAGGTAGAGACCCAGTACTTC.

V usage is TRBV27 and J usage is TRBJ2-1, with TRBD2 matching over 9 bases. Germline CDR1 is MNHEY and CDR2 is SMNVEV (reference sequence). Unmatched junction bases numbered 10, after V lost 0 bases and J lost 4 bases. CDR3 length equals 18 residues. The CDR3 coding sequence is TGTGCCAGCAGTTTATCAGCTATGACTAGCGGTTTATACAATGAGCAGTTCTTC. This sequence encodes CASSLSAMTSGLYNEQFF.